The rows below give T cell receptor beta chains drawn from one sample of a study of blood T cell repertoires in COVID-19. The method was immunoSEQ multiplex PCR; TCRdb's version includes in-frame clones alone and lacks a portion of them. In the table there are over 450,000 clones, roughly 87% of which are singletons. Source material: peripheral blood. The receptor source for this set is a man in his late teens or twenties with COVID-19, enrolled during active disease. Both conserved end residues are part of each CDR3. D genes are given only for firm matches. Clone sizes are given selectively: once, few, many, or a class where the clone is expanded.

v_call,clone_size,d_call,j_call,cdr3_nt,cdr3_aa
TRBV5-4,NA,NA,TRBJ1-4,TGTGCCAGCAGCTCGAGGGGGGGTAAAGACAAACTGTTTTTT,CASSSRGGKDKLFF
TRBV6-5,NA,TRBD2,TRBJ2-7,TGTGCCAGCAGTCGGACCGGGACTACAATACAGGAGCAGTACTTC,CASSRTGTTIQEQYF
TRBV20-1,NA,NA,TRBJ1-2,TGCAGTGCTTGGAACAGCTATGGCTACACCTTC,CSAWNSYGYTF
TRBV5-8,NA,NA,TRBJ1-1,TGTGCCAGCAGCTTGACCGCGGCGAACACTGAAGCTTTCTTT,CASSLTAANTEAFF
TRBV6-5,NA,TRBD1,TRBJ1-1,TGTGCCAGCAGTCCGAGGGACAGTCAAAACACTGAAGCTTTCTTT,CASSPRDSQNTEAFF
TRBV5-1,NA,TRBD1,TRBJ2-7,TGCGCCAGCAGCATCGGGACAGCATACGAGCAGTACTTC,CASSIGTAYEQYF
TRBV6-1,NA,TRBD1,TRBJ1-4,TGTGCCAGCAGTGATACAGGGGAGTATGAAAAACTGTTTTTT,CASSDTGEYEKLFF
TRBV6-1,once,NA,TRBJ1-4,TGTGCCAGCAGTGAAGGTCTCGTGAGGGATGAAAAACTGTTTTTT,CASSEGLVRDEKLFF
TRBV7-9,NA,NA,TRBJ2-7,TGTGCCAGCAGCTTGATCGGAGGGGCTTCCTACGAGCAGTACTTC,CASSLIGGASYEQYF
TRBV3-1/TRBV3-2,NA,TRBD1,TRBJ1-5,TGTGCCAGCAGCCGATCGACAGGGAGCAATCAGCCCCAGCATTTT,CASSRSTGSNQPQHF
TRBV5-4,NA,NA,TRBJ2-1,TGTGCCAGCAGCACCGGAGGCGACTACAATGAGCAGTTCTTC,CASSTGGDYNEQFF
TRBV10-3,NA,TRBD1,TRBJ1-2,TGTGCCATCAGAGAGGGGGCAGGCTACACCTTC,CAIREGAGYTF
TRBV19,NA,NA,TRBJ1-1,TGTGCCAGTAGTGAATCTGGAGGGGTTGAAGCTTTCTTT,CASSESGGVEAFF
TRBV6-5,NA,NA,TRBJ2-2,TGTGCCAGCAGTTACGTGTCAACGAACACCGGGGAGCTGTTTTTT,CASSYVSTNTGELFF
TRBV6-2/TRBV6-3,NA,TRBD2,TRBJ2-7,TGTGCCAGCAGTTACCTAACTAGCGAGGGGATGAACGAGCAGTACTTC,CASSYLTSEGMNEQYF
TRBV28,NA,NA,TRBJ2-7,TGTGCCATAGGAGGGAAGGTGTACGAGCAGTACTTC,CAIGGKVYEQYF
TRBV2,once,TRBD1,TRBJ2-7,TGTGCCAGCACCCCTCCGGGACAGGTCTACGAGCAGTACTTC,CASTPPGQVYEQYF
TRBV7-8,NA,NA,TRBJ1-1,TGTGCCAGCGCAAGAACCCTCGGGGGGGATGAAGCTTTCTTT,CASARTLGGDEAFF
TRBV11-2,NA,NA,TRBJ2-7,TGTGCCAGCAGCCCCTCGACACTGTCGGCCGAGCAGTACTTC,CASSPSTLSAEQYF
TRBV4-1,NA,NA,TRBJ2-2,TGCGCCAGCAGCCAAGATCGAGGCTGGGAGCTGTTTTTT,CASSQDRGWELFF
TRBV5-4,NA,TRBD2,TRBJ2-5,TGTGCCAGCAGCTCACGCGGGGGGGCCCGAGAGACCCAGTACTTC,CASSSRGGARETQYF
TRBV14,NA,NA,TRBJ2-3,TGTGCCAGCAGCCAAGCTCTAGCTGCGGATACGCAGTATTTT,CASSQALAADTQYF
TRBV6-2/TRBV6-3,NA,TRBD1,TRBJ1-5,TGTGCCAGCAGTACCCCAGGGGGACAGGGGGCGTTTGGACAGCCCCAGCATTTT,CASSTPGGQGAFGQPQHF
TRBV12-3/TRBV12-4,NA,TRBD1,TRBJ1-2,TGTGCCAGCAGAAAGACAGGGAACTATGGCTACACCTTC,CASRKTGNYGYTF
TRBV10-1,NA,NA,TRBJ1-5,TGCGCCAGCAGTGATGGCAGTTATAGCAATCAGCCCCAGCATTTT,CASSDGSYSNQPQHF
TRBV14,NA,NA,TRBJ2-1,TGTGCCAGCAGCCAAAAAGAGTACGTAGACAATGAGCAGTTCTTC,CASSQKEYVDNEQFF
TRBV7-7,NA,TRBD2,TRBJ2-3,TGTGCCAGCAGCTTTGGGCGGGGGGGCACAGATACGCAGTATTTT,CASSFGRGGTDTQYF
TRBV30,NA,TRBD1,TRBJ1-2,TGTGCCTGGATGGGACAGGGCAGGGGCTACACCTTC,CAWMGQGRGYTF
TRBV27,NA,TRBD2,TRBJ2-3,TGTGCCACCCATCCGAGCGGGAGAGCAGATACGCAGTATTTT,CATHPSGRADTQYF
TRBV7-9,few,NA,TRBJ1-1,TGTGCCAGCAGCCGGTCGGACACTGAAGCTTTCTTT,CASSRSDTEAFF
TRBV6-4,once,NA,TRBJ1-4,TGTGCCAGCAGTGACTCGTATCAGTTGGGTTCAGGGGTTAGTGAAAAACTGTTTTTT,CASSDSYQLGSGVSEKLFF
TRBV6-5,NA,TRBD1,TRBJ2-3,TGTGCCAGCACCCGACAGGGGAAGGCGACAGATACGCAGTATTTT,CASTRQGKATDTQYF
TRBV2,NA,TRBD2,TRBJ2-1,TGTGCCAGCAGATCGGGGGGAAGCTCCTACAATGAGCAGTTCTTC,CASRSGGSSYNEQFF
TRBV5-1,once,TRBD1,TRBJ1-4,TGCGCCAGCAGCTTGATCGGGACAGGGAACGAAAAACTGTTTTTT,CASSLIGTGNEKLFF
TRBV11-2,NA,TRBD2,TRBJ2-3,TGTGCCAGCAGCTTCCTAGCGGGGGTAGATACGCAGTATTTT,CASSFLAGVDTQYF
TRBV10-3,NA,NA,TRBJ1-5,TGTGCCAGCACGCGGTACCGGGGGCCCCAGCATTTT,CASTRYRGPQHF
TRBV28,NA,NA,TRBJ2-4,TGTGCCAGCACCCCGGGCGGACAATCCAAAAACATTCAGTACTTC,CASTPGGQSKNIQYF
TRBV10-3,NA,NA,TRBJ2-7,TGTGCCATCAGTGAGTCGAGCGAGCAGTACTTC,CAISESSEQYF
TRBV27,many,TRBD2,TRBJ2-1,TGTGCCAGCAGTTTACCAGGGGGACTAGCGGGAGAGTGGTCCTACAATGAGCAGTTCTTC,CASSLPGGLAGEWSYNEQFF
TRBV5-6,NA,TRBD1,TRBJ1-2,TGTGCCAGCAGCTCAATTGGGACAGGGTATTATGGCTACACCTTC,CASSSIGTGYYGYTF
TRBV10-3,NA,TRBD2,TRBJ2-7,TGTGCCATCAGTGAAGGGGTGACAGGCGGGACTAGCGGGAGATGGGAGCAGTACTTC,CAISEGVTGGTSGRWEQYF
TRBV19,NA,TRBD2,TRBJ2-1,TGTGCCAGTGGTGGGCTAGCGGGAGGCAATGAGCAGTTCTTC,CASGGLAGGNEQFF
TRBV18,once,NA,TRBJ1-2,TGTGCCAGCTCACCAATTGCGACAGACTTCCTAACCCTCTATGGCTACACCTTC,CASSPIATDFLTLYGYTF
TRBV7-2,NA,NA,TRBJ1-5,TGTGCCAGCAGCTTAGTGGGCAGTAATAGCAATCAGCCCCAGCATTTT,CASSLVGSNSNQPQHF
TRBV11-2,NA,TRBD1,TRBJ2-1,TGTGCCAGCAGCTTAGGGGACAGGCCCTACAATGAGCAGTTCTTC,CASSLGDRPYNEQFF
TRBV5-1,once,NA,TRBJ2-7,TGCGCCAGCAGCTTAAGTGGGGGGACCTACGAGCAGTACTTC,CASSLSGGTYEQYF
TRBV4-1,NA,NA,TRBJ2-7,TGCGCCAGCAGCCAAGATTCACCAGGGTCGTACGAGCAGTACTTC,CASSQDSPGSYEQYF
TRBV13,NA,NA,TRBJ1-1,TGTGCCAGCAGCCTCGTCCCGATCAACCGAGGTATCACTGAAGCTTTCTTT,CASSLVPINRGITEAFF
TRBV19,NA,TRBD1,TRBJ1-6,TGTGCCAGTACCGAGGGGGCTATTCACTTACAATCACCCCTCCACTTT,CASTEGAIHLQSPLHF
TRBV14,NA,NA,TRBJ2-3,TGTGCCAGCAGCCAAGTCACCAGGGGCGGGCATACGCAGTATTTT,CASSQVTRGGHTQYF
TRBV6-2/TRBV6-3,NA,NA,TRBJ1-1,TGTGCCAGCAGTTGGGGACAGAACACTGAAGCTTTCTTT,CASSWGQNTEAFF
TRBV4-2,NA,TRBD1,TRBJ2-3,TGTGCCAGCAGCCAAGAAGCGGACAGGGCATGGGATACGCAGTATTTT,CASSQEADRAWDTQYF
TRBV27,few,NA,TRBJ2-1,TGTGCCAGCAGTTTGTGGGGGCCCCCGGCGTTGTCTGAGCAGTTCTTC,CASSLWGPPALSEQFF
TRBV5-1,NA,TRBD1,TRBJ1-1,TGCGCCAGCAGCTTAGGGACAGGGATAAACACTGAAGCTTTCTTT,CASSLGTGINTEAFF
TRBV24-1,NA,TRBD1,TRBJ2-1,TGTGCCACCAGTGATAACAAACCTCCTGACAGGGGTTCCTACAATGAGCAGTTCTTC,CATSDNKPPDRGSYNEQFF
TRBV18,once,TRBD1,TRBJ2-4,TGTGCCAGCTCACCTGTGACAGGGGACCTAGCCAAAAACATTCAGTACTTC,CASSPVTGDLAKNIQYF
TRBV7-9,NA,NA,TRBJ2-1,TGTGCCAGCAGCCCACTCCCGGGAGCCTACAATGAGCAGTTCTTC,CASSPLPGAYNEQFF
TRBV24-1,NA,TRBD1,TRBJ2-3,TGTGCCACCAGTGACCGGACAGGGGGGACAGATACGCAGTATTTT,CATSDRTGGTDTQYF